The TCR beta chain described here comes from a study of blood T cell repertoires in COVID-19. The method was immunoSEQ multiplex PCR; TCRdb's version includes in-frame clones alone and lacks a portion of them. The sample consists of some 510,000 clones, around 87% of them appearing once. The CDR3 runs 14 residues. Germline lookup yields CDR1 SNHLY and CDR2 FYNNEI. Unmatched junction bases numbered 3, after V lost 5 bases and J lost 1 base. Sequenced: PBMCs or T cells enriched from blood (not recorded which). The chain recombines TRBV2 with TRBJ1-1, with 8 bases aligning to TRBD1. The clonotype was recovered from a woman in her thirties or forties who had recovered from COVID-19. The CDR3 spells CASSNRGENTEAFF. In DNA form, the CDR3 reads TGTGCCAGCAGTAACAGGGGGGAGAACACTGAAGCTTTCTTT. Full variable domain (missing parts from reference TRBV2 and TRBJ1-1): EPEVTQTPSHQVTQMGQEVILRCVPISNHLYFYWYRQILGQKVEFLVSFYNNEISEKSEIFDDQFSVERPDGSNFTLKIRSTKLEDSAMYFCASSNRGENTEAFFGQGTRLTVV.